This T cell receptor beta chain comes out of a study of T cell changes during pregnancy in multiple sclerosis (dated by TCRdb to the late 2010s). In the study overall: The study looked at changes in the T cell repertoire across pregnancy in women with multiple sclerosis.

Based on the germline V gene (reference sequence), the CDR1 and CDR2 sequences are LNHDA and SQIVND. Its CDR3 holds 15 amino acids, cysteine through phenylalanine. Only the CDR3 DNA stays, 45 bases, in frame from base 1. V gives up 1 base and J gives up 7 bases, and the segment between their germline ends measures 13 bases. The method behind the library was the immunoSEQ multiplex PCR assay. Drawn from immuneACCESS, this table holds only the in-frame rearrangements with V and J called that TCRdb kept. Clones are partly lost; checked studies trace under half to an unresolved V gene and leave the rest unexplained. This sample lists approximately 50,000 clones; roughly 95% were detected once. The ten largest clones add up to around 0.3% of the sample. Worth noting for this clone: No antigen is known for it. One base away there is no much larger clone; base qualities are not given.

The starting material was CD4+ T cells from peripheral blood mononuclear cells, obtained in the third trimester of pregnancy. The source is a female donor with multiple sclerosis, enrolled in a pregnancy study. Recombination joined TRBV19 with TRBJ1-4; a tentative D match to TRBD1 spans 5 bases. The bases read TGTGCCAGTAGTATAGGTTGGGGCCAGGGTGAAAAACTGTTTTTT. It specifies CASSIGWGQGEKLFF.